This TCR beta chain appears in the sequencing data of a study of graft-versus-host responses after intestinal transplantation. Libraries were prepared by immunoSEQ multiplex PCR; TCRdb keeps only in-frame clonotypes and omits some of them. The sample lists over 20,000 clones; almost 40% were seen once. The V gene's germline CDR1 is MNHEY and CDR2 SMNVEV (reference sequence). V was shortened by 8 bases and J by 4 bases, with 18 bases between the two germline ends. The CDR3 sequence is 15 residues long. The authors seeded 200,000 CFSE-labeled responder cells together with 200,000 irradiated stimulator cells tagged with violet dye.

This rearrangement joins TRBV27 to TRBJ2-1; weak D call: TRBD2 (6 bases). Sequencing was performed on alloreactive CD4+ T cells from a mixed lymphocyte reaction culture, taken before intestinal transplant. Subset defined: CFSE-low proliferating T cells sorted from roughly 6-day pre-transplant mixed lymphocyte reaction (GvH or HvG direction). The receptor comes from a human patient who received an intestinal transplant. CDR3 nucleotides: TGTGCCAGCGCCCGCGGGGAAGGTTATTACAATGAGCAGTTCTTC. It specifies CASARGEGYYNEQFF.